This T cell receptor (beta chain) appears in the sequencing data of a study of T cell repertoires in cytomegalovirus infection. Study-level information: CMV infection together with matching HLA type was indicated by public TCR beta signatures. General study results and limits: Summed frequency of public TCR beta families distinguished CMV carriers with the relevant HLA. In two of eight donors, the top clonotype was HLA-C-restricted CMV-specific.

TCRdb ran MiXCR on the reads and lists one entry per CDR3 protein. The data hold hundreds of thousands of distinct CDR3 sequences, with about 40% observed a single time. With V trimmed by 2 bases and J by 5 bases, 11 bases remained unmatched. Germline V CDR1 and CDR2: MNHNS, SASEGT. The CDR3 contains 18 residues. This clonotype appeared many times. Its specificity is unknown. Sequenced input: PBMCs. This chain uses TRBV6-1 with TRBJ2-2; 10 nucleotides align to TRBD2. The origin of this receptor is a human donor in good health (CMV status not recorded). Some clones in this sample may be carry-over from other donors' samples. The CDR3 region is CASSEKAGGPIRTGELFF. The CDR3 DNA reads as TGTGCCAGCAGTGAAAAAGCGGGAGGGCCGATCCGAACCGGGGAGCTGTTTTTT.